This T cell receptor beta chain appears in the sequencing data of a study of blood T cell repertoires in COVID-19. Study information: COVID-19 samples, acute and convalescent, were from the United States, Italy and Spain. Sample material is recorded as cDNA or gDNA derived from T cells, B-cell-depleted T cells, or PBMCs.

Germline-derived CDR1 and CDR2 are SEHNR and FQNEAQ (reference sequence). The CDR3 sequence is 13 residues long. Trimming stripped 3 bases from V and 7 bases from J, with 11 bases between. Under the authors' procedure: It was from reference gene primer amplification that nucleated cell counts were estimated. Sequencing used immunoSEQ multiplex PCR; TCRdb keeps in-frame clones, though not all of them. That table furnishes V, J and clone size, whereas the DNA furnished D and trimming. The repertoire holds some 74,000 clones, with roughly 90% as singletons. This clone has a handful of counts. This chain uses TRBV7-9 with TRBJ2-3; no definite D call. The material sequenced was peripheral blood. This TCR derives from a man aged 50 or older with acute or convalescent COVID-19. The CDR3 nucleotides read TGTGCCAGCAGCTTGTTCCTTCGTAATACGCAGTATTTT. Its protein product is CASSLFLRNTQYF.